This T cell receptor beta chain was retrieved from a study of cytomegalovirus exposure and HLA in healthy donors. Researchers ran the PCR with 60 Vbeta and 13 Jbeta primers. Profiled with immunoSEQ multiplex PCR; TCRdb holds only in-frame clones, not every one. The sample lists about 110,000 clones, around 85% occurring once. The V end was cut by 6 bases, the J end by 5 bases, with 17 bases between. This CDR3 contains 15 residues. Germline CDR1 MNHNY, CDR2 SVGAGI (reference sequence). The chain recombines TRBV6-6 with TRBJ1-5, with D perhaps matching TRBD1 (6 bases). The source material was PBMCs. This TCR was sampled from a man between 60 and 75 years old in good health and CMV-seronegative. The CDR3 here is CASRSPGVRDQPQHF. CDR3 coding DNA: TGTGCCAGCAGGAGTCCAGGGGTCCGGGATCAGCCCCAGCATTTT.